This TCR beta chain comes out of a study of B cell selection in AIRE deficiency. Conventional CD4 T cells were sorted as CD4+CD127+ cells. Overall study findings and caveats: Of some 4,000 shared Treg TCRbeta sequences, 30% to 40% were healthy-donor-only and about 9% patient-only. Healthy Tconv contained around two fifths of shared healthy Treg sequences; only TCRbeta sequenced. Around 31% of healthy-donor shared Treg TCRbeta sequences appeared in patient Tconv cells. Shared Treg sequences had shorter CDR3s, biased toward rearrangements with few non-templated insertions.

As to this clone: Its cognate antigen is unknown.

Some clones are missing from TCRdb's copy, which holds only in-frame ones; the method was immunoSEQ multiplex PCR. The top ten clones hold more than 0.15% of a sample with under 30,000 clones, around 97% of them seen once. This CDR3 is built from 20 residues. V was trimmed by 3 bases and J by 0 bases, leaving 26 bases between them. Germline assignment: CDR1 MDHEN and CDR2 SYDVKM. Sequenced input: conventional CD4+ T cells sorted from PBMCs. The sequence derives from a human donor with AIRE deficiency. The chain couples TRBV28 to TRBJ1-1; possible D gene TRBD1, 5 bases. CDR3: CASSFVPRGGTSFMNTEAFF. As DNA, the CDR3 is TGTGCCAGCAGTTTTGTCCCACGGGGAGGGACCTCCTTTATGAACACTGAAGCTTTCTTT. The full variable domain, rest sourced from reference TRBV28 and TRBJ1-1, is DVKVTQSSRYLVKRTGEKVFLECVQDMDHENMFWYRQDPGLGLRLIYFSYDVKMKEKGDIPEGYSVSREKKERFSLILESASTNQTSMYLCASSFVPRGGTSFMNTEAFFGQGTRLTVV.